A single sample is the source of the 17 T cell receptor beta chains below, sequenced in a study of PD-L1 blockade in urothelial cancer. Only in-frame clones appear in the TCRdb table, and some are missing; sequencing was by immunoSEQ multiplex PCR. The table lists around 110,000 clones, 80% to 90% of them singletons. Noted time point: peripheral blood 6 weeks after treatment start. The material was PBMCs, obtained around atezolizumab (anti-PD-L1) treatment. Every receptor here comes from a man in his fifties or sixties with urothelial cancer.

The CDR3, as DNA: TGCGCCAGCAGCCAAGAGGGGGGTGCTGGGGCCAACGTCCTGACTTTC. It yields the protein CASSQEGGAGANVLTF. This rearrangement joins TRBV4-3 to TRBJ2-6; D might be TRBD2 (6 bases). V lost 0 bases to trimming and J lost 2 bases, with 8 bases between them. There are 16 residues in the CDR3. Looked up from germline, CDR1 is LGHNA and CDR2 is YSLEER.

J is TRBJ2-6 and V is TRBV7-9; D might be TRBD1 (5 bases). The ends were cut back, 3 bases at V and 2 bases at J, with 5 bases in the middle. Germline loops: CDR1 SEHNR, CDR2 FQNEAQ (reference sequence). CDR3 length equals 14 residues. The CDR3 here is CASSLGPGANVLTF. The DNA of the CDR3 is TGTGCCAGCAGCTTGGGGCCTGGGGCCAACGTCCTGACTTTC.

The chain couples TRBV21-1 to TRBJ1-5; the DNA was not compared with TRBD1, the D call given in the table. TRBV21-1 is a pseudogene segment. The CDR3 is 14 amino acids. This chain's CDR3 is CASRGTGGNQPQHF. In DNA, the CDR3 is TGTGCCAGCAGAGGGACAGGGGGCAATCAGCCCCAGCATTTT.

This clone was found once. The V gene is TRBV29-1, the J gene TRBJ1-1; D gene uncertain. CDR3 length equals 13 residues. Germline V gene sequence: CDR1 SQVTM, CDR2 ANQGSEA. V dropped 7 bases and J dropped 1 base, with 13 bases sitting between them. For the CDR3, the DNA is TGCAGCGGACAACCAACACCGAACACTGAAGCTTTCTTT. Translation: CSGQPTPNTEAFF.

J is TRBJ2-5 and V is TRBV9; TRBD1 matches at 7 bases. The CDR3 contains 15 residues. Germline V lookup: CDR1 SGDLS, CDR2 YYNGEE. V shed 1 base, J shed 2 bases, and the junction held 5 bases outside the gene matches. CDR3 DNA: TGTGCCAGCAGCGTACTACAGGGGCTACAAGAGACCCAGTACTTC. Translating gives CASSVLQGLQETQYF.

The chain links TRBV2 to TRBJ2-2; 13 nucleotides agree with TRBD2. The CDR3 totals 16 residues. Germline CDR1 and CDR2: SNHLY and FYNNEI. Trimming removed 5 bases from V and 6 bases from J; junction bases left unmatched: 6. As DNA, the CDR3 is TGTGCCAGCAGTCCGACTAGCGGGGGGTACCCCGGGGAGCTGTTTTTT. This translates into CASSPTSGGYPGELFF.

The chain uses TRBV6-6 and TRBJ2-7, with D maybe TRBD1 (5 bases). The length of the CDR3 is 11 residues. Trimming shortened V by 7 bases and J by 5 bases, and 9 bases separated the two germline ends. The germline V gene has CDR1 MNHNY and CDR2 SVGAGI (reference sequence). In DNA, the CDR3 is TGTGCCAGCAATGGGGCAAACGAGCAGTACTTC. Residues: CASNGANEQYF.

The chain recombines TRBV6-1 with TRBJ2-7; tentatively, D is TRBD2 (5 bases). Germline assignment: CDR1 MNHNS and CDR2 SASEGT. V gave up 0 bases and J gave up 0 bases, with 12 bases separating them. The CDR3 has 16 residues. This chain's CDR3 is CASSEAAGADSYEQYF. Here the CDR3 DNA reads TGTGCCAGCAGTGAAGCGGCGGGCGCGGACTCCTACGAGCAGTACTTC.

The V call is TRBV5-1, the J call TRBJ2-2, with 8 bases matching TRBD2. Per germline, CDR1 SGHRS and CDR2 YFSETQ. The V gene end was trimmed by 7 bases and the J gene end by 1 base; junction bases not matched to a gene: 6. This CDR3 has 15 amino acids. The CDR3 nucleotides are TGCGCCAGCCGACTCGGGACTAGGAACACCGGGGAGCTGTTTTTT. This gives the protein CASRLGTRNTGELFF.

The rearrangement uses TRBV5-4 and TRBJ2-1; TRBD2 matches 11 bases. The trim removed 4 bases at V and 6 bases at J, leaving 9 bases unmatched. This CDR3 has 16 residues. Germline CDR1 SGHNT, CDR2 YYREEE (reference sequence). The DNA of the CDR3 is TGTGCCAGCAGCCTGCCGGGACTAGCGGCAATCAATGAGCAGTTCTTC. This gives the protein CASSLPGLAAINEQFF.

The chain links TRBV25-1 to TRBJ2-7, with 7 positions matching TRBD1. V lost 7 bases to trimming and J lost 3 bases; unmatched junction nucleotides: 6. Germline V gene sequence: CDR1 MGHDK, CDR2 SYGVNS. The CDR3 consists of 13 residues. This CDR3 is CASKAGGFYEQYF. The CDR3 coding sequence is TGTGCCAGCAAAGCAGGGGGTTTCTACGAGCAGTACTTC.

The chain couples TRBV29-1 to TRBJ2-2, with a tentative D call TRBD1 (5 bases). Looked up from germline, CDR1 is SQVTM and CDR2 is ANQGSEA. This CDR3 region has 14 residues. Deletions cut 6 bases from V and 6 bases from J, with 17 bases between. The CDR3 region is CSVDGTRVAGELFF. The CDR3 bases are TGCAGCGTAGACGGAACCAGGGTTGCCGGGGAGCTGTTTTTT.

The CDR3 DNA sequence: TGTGCCAGCAGCTTGGGACATACTTCCTACGAGCAGTACTTC. Protein: CASSLGHTSYEQYF. The chain is built from TRBV5-6 and TRBJ2-7; D remains unclear. Germline lookup yields CDR1 SGHDT and CDR2 YYEEEE. The ends were cut back, 0 bases at V and 1 base at J, with 8 bases in the middle. The CDR3 is made up of 14 amino acids.

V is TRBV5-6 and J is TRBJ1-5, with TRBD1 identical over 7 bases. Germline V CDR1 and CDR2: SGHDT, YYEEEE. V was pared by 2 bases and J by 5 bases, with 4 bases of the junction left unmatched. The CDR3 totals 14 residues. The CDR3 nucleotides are TGTGCCAGCAGCTTACAGGGGACCCATCAGCCCCAGCATTTT. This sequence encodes CASSLQGTHQPQHF. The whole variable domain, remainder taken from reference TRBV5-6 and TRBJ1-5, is DAGVTQSPTHLIKTRGQQVTLRCSPKSGHDTVSWYQQALGQGPQFIFQYYEEEERQRGNFPDRFSGHQFPNYSSELNVNALLLGDSALYLCASSLQGTHQPQHFGDGTRLSIL.

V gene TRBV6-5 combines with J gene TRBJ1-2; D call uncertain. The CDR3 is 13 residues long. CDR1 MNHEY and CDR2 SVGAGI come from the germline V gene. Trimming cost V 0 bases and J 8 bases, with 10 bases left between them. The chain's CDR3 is CASSYSSQRGYTF. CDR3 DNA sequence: TGTGCCAGCAGTTACTCGAGTCAACGGGGCTACACCTTC.

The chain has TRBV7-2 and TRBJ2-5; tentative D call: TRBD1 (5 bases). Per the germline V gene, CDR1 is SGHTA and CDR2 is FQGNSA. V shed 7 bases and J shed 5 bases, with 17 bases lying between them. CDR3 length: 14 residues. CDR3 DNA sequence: TGTGCCAGCATCCTCAGGGCAGGGATTGAGACCCAGTACTTC. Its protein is CASILRAGIETQYF. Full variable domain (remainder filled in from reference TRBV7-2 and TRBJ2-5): GAGVSQSPSNKVTEKGKDVELRCDPISGHTALYWYRQSLGQGLEFLIYFQGNSAPDKSGLPSDRFSAERTGGSVSTLTIQRTQQEDSAVYLCASILRAGIETQYFGPGTRLLVL.

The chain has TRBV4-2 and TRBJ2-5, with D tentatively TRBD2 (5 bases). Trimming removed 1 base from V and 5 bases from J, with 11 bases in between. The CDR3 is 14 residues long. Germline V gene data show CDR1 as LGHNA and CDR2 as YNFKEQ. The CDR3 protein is CASSQAVGGETQYF. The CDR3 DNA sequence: TGTGCCAGCAGCCAAGCCGTGGGCGGGGAGACCCAGTACTTC.